Following are 29 T cell receptor beta chains from one sample sequenced in a study of blood T cell repertoires in COVID-19. TCRdb's copy holds only in-frame clones and misses some; the assay was immunoSEQ multiplex PCR. Of roughly 440,000 clones in the sample, about 91% were seen once. Specimen: peripheral blood. The receptors were gathered from a woman aged 50 to 60 with COVID-19, enrolled during active disease.

The chain combines TRBV11-3 with TRBJ2-7; maybe TRBD2 (5 bases). This CDR3 is 13 amino acids long. From germline, CDR1 is SGHNT and CDR2 YENEEA. Trimming removed 1 base from V and 5 bases from J, with 9 bases in between. CDR3 amino acids: CASSLGGADEQYF. Here the CDR3 DNA reads TGTGCCAGCAGCTTAGGGGGAGCGGACGAGCAGTACTTC.

This chain joins TRBV3-1 (or the pseudogene TRBV3-2) and TRBJ2-2; unclear D gene. CDR3 length equals 11 residues. Trimming took off 8 bases at V and 5 bases at J, with 6 bases between the two ends. The germline CDR1 and CDR2 sequences are LGHDT and YNNKEL (reference sequence). The DNA for the CDR3 is TGTGCCAGCGGTACTACCGGGGAGCTGTTTTTT. Translated: CASGTTGELFF.

The rearrangement uses TRBV2 and TRBJ1-5, with D hard to call. Germline V gene sequence: CDR1 SNHLY, CDR2 FYNNEI. Trimming removed 6 bases at V and 4 bases at J, with 16 bases between. CDR3 size: 15 residues. CDR3 loop: CASRSDMQRNQPQHF. Here the CDR3 DNA reads TGTGCCAGCAGATCTGACATGCAGAGAAATCAGCCCCAGCATTTT.

The chain links TRBV27 to TRBJ2-3; D may be TRBD1 (8 bases). V lost 6 bases to trimming and J lost 2 bases, with 18 bases between them. The germline gives CDR1 MNHEY, CDR2 SMNVEV (reference sequence). The CDR3 runs 16 residues. The CDR3 DNA is TGTGCCAGCAGCGCATACAGGGGGGGCTACACAGATACGCAGTATTTT. Translation gives CASSAYRGGYTDTQYF.

With respect to this clone: Additional DNA sequences in this sample encode the identical CDR3. The rearrangement uses TRBV6-5 and TRBJ1-1; D is unresolved. CDR1 is MNHEY, CDR2 SVGAGI, per germline. The CDR3 is 13 amino acids. Trimming shortened V by 2 bases and J by 1 base, and 5 bases separated the two germline ends. The CDR3 DNA sequence: TGTGCCAGCAGTTACGGGCGGAACACTGAAGCTTTCTTT. This sequence encodes CASSYGRNTEAFF.

V gene TRBV7-2 combines with J gene TRBJ1-3; D unresolved. The CDR3 totals 16 residues. V lost 1 base to trimming and J lost 0 bases, with 10 bases between them. Germline V CDR1 and CDR2: SGHTA, FQGNSA. The CDR3 bases are TGTGCCAGCAGCTTAGGAACAGTCAGCTCTGGAAACACCATATATTTT. It codes for CASSLGTVSSGNTIYF.

With regard to this clone: The same CDR3 can be traced to other DNA sequences in this sample. The chain recombines TRBV2 with TRBJ2-7; D is possibly TRBD2 (5 bases). Deletions cut 4 bases from V and 7 bases from J, with 8 bases between. This CDR3 comprises 11 residues. Germline loops: CDR1 SNHLY, CDR2 FYNNEI. CDR3 loop: CASSGSGEQYF. CDR3 coding DNA: TGTGCCAGCAGTGGATCGGGGGAGCAGTACTTC.

The chain uses TRBV2 and TRBJ2-6; D is undetermined. The CDR3 extends over 16 amino acids. The ends were cut back, 7 bases at V and 2 bases at J, with 15 bases in the middle. Germline V gives CDR1 SNHLY, CDR2 FYNNEI. The CDR3 coding sequence is TGTGCCAGCATCCAATGGCCTCAAGCTGGGGCCAACGTCCTGACTTTC. It translates to CASIQWPQAGANVLTF.

The chain carries TRBV2 and TRBJ1-4; D ambiguous. Trimming pared 3 bases from V and 7 bases from J, leaving 12 bases between. The CDR3 runs 14 residues. Looked up from germline, CDR1 is SNHLY and CDR2 is FYNNEI. This chain's CDR3 is CASSDGQDLEKLFF. In DNA form, the CDR3 reads TGTGCCAGCAGTGATGGGCAGGATCTTGAAAAACTGTTTTTT.

The gene calls are TRBV12-3 or TRBV12-4 and TRBJ1-6; D uncertain. The CDR3 has 12 residues. V was trimmed by 5 bases and J by 7 bases, leaving 6 bases between them. The CDR3 DNA reads TGTGCCAGCAGTCCAGGAAATTCACCCCTCCACTTT. It specifies CASSPGNSPLHF.

The V and J genes are TRBV7-9 and TRBJ2-2; 8 bases are shared with TRBD1. The CDR3 contains 17 residues. In germline, CDR1 is SEHNR, CDR2 FQNEAQ (reference sequence). The V segment lost 2 bases and the J segment 0 bases; nucleotides outside the gene matches: 5. CDR3 bases: TGTGCCAGCAGCTTATCGAGGACAGGGACGAACACCGGGGAGCTGTTTTTT. Protein product: CASSLSRTGTNTGELFF.

The CDR3, as DNA: TGTGCCAGCAGCTTGGGGCTAGAAGCTTTCTTT. Translation gives CASSLGLEAFF. The chain employs TRBV13 and TRBJ1-1; possibly TRBD1 for D (5 bases). The V end lost 3 bases, the J end lost 8 bases, and 7 bases lay between the germline ends. This CDR3 is 11 amino acids long. Germline V CDR1 and CDR2: PRHDT, FYEKMQ (reference sequence).

J is TRBJ1-4 and V is TRBV10-3; 8 bases align to TRBD1. Germline loops: CDR1 ENHRY, CDR2 SYGVKD. V shed 5 bases and J 3 bases; nucleotides not matched to a gene: 11. The CDR3 consists of 17 residues. The DNA for the CDR3 is TGTGCCATCAGTAGGACAGGGTCCTCGGAGGCTAATGAAAAACTGTTTTTT. As protein: CAISRTGSSEANEKLFF.

The CDR3 region is CASSQEKVAGVYEQYF. The DNA for the CDR3 is TGCGCCAGCAGCCAAGAGAAGGTAGCGGGGGTCTACGAGCAGTACTTC. V usage is TRBV4-1 and J usage is TRBJ2-7, with 9 bases that match TRBD2. The CDR3 is 16 residues long. CDR1 and CDR2 (germline): MGHRA, YSYEKL. The ends lost 0 bases at V and 3 bases at J; junction bases unmatched: 6.

V is TRBV18 and J is TRBJ1-6; perhaps TRBD1 as D (5 bases). In germline, CDR1 is KGHSH, CDR2 LQKENI. The V end was cut by 2 bases, the J end by 7 bases, with 12 bases between. The CDR3 runs to 15 residues. CDR3 DNA: TGTGCCAGCTCACCAATCTACAGGACAAATTCACCCCTCCACTTT. It encodes CASSPIYRTNSPLHF.

The chain has TRBV19 and TRBJ2-5; 7 positions agree with TRBD2. Germline V CDR1 and CDR2: LNHDA, SQIVND (reference sequence). The CDR3 extends over 17 amino acids. V dropped 1 base and J dropped 0; count of bases not matched to a gene: 8. CDR3 bases: TGTGCCAGTAGTATAGGGGAAGCGGGGTTACACCAAGAGACCCAGTACTTC. Residues: CASSIGEAGLHQETQYF.

V is TRBV4-1 and J is TRBJ1-2; possible D gene TRBD1, 5 bases. V lost 0 bases, J lost 5 bases, and 7 bases lay in between. CDR1 is MGHRA and CDR2 is YSYEKL in the germline V gene. This CDR3 region has 13 residues. The CDR3 reads CASSQETAYGYTF. The CDR3, as DNA: TGCGCCAGCAGCCAAGAGACAGCTTATGGCTACACCTTC.

The rearrangement uses TRBV24-1 and TRBJ2-5; TRBD1 agrees at 10 bases. CDR1 and CDR2 (germline): KGHDR, SFDVKD. Losses at the gene ends were 4 bases for V and 3 bases for J; bases not matched to a gene: 7. The CDR3 is 16 residues long. CDR3 amino acids: CATSDSPGQGKETQYF. The DNA for the CDR3 is TGTGCCACCAGTGACTCGCCGGGACAGGGGAAAGAGACCCAGTACTTC.

The gene calls are TRBV5-6 and TRBJ2-5; D unresolved. The CDR3 contains 13 residues. The germline V gene encodes CDR1 SGHDT and CDR2 YYEEEE. V lost 2 bases and J lost 2, with 7 bases in between. The CDR3: CASSLAPQETQYF. CDR3 sequence (DNA): TGTGCCAGCAGCTTAGCACCACAAGAGACCCAGTACTTC.

This clone came up a few times. The V gene is TRBV18, the J gene TRBJ1-2, with TRBD1 as a possible D gene (5 bases). Looked up from germline, CDR1 is KGHSH and CDR2 is LQKENI. The CDR3 covers 12 residues. The ends were cut back, 5 bases at V and 3 bases at J, with 7 bases in the middle. CDR3 DNA: TGTGCCAGCTCAGCGGGGGACTATGGCTACACCTTC. Protein: CASSAGDYGYTF.

This clone was seen a single time. This CDR3 is CASSIVGRENTEAFF. For the CDR3, the DNA is TGTGCCAGTAGTATCGTCGGGCGGGAGAACACTGAAGCTTTCTTT. The chain joins TRBV19 to TRBJ1-1; D is unclear. CDR1 is LNHDA and CDR2 is SQIVND in the germline V gene (reference sequence). V was trimmed by 3 bases and J by 1 base, leaving 12 bases between them. This CDR3 region has 15 residues.

This chain joins TRBV2 and TRBJ1-1; the D is unclear. The V end was cut by 3 bases, the J end by 5 bases, with 13 bases between. There are 14 residues in the CDR3. Germline V gives CDR1 SNHLY, CDR2 FYNNEI. CDR3 loop: CASSEGGRGTEAFF. In DNA, the CDR3 is TGTGCCAGCAGTGAGGGAGGCCGCGGTACTGAAGCTTTCTTT.

V gene TRBV19 combines with J gene TRBJ2-7, with 9 bases aligning to TRBD1. This CDR3 comprises 14 residues. Germline V CDR1 and CDR2: LNHDA, SQIVND (reference sequence). The J segment lost 3 bases and the V segment lost 3 bases, leaving 3 bases of the junction unmatched. In DNA form, the CDR3 reads TGTGCCAGTAGTATTCGGACAGGGGACTACGAGCAGTACTTC. It specifies CASSIRTGDYEQYF.

This clone was recorded a few times. This rearrangement joins TRBV5-1 to TRBJ1-2; no firm D call. Germline CDR1 SGHRS, CDR2 YFSETQ. Trimming pared 0 bases from V and 3 bases from J, leaving 12 bases between. The CDR3 has 15 residues. The CDR3 loop is CASSLGPDLDYGYTF. The DNA of the CDR3 is TGCGCCAGCAGCTTGGGTCCGGACTTGGACTATGGCTACACCTTC.

V and J are TRBV5-6 and TRBJ2-7; TRBD1 matches at 7 bases. V was clipped by 4 bases and J by 5 bases; unmatched bases: 3. CDR1 SGHDT and CDR2 YYEEEE come from the germline V gene. The CDR3 totals 12 residues. This CDR3 is CASSPGTDEQYF. The CDR3 DNA is TGTGCCAGCAGCCCAGGGACAGACGAGCAGTACTTC.

This clone was counted a single time. The same CDR3 also results from other DNA sequences found in this sample. The chain joins TRBV19 to TRBJ2-1; 7 bases align to TRBD2. This CDR3 is 12 amino acids long. J gave up 7 bases and V 6 bases, and 3 bases lay outside the gene matches. Germline V lookup: CDR1 LNHDA, CDR2 SQIVND (reference sequence). The CDR3 nucleotides read TGTGCCAGTAGAATCGGGGGGAATGAGCAGTTCTTC. This sequence encodes CASRIGGNEQFF.

V is TRBV19 and J is TRBJ1-2; TRBD1 might be the D (5 bases). The V gene's germline CDR1 is LNHDA and CDR2 SQIVND (reference sequence). Trimming removed 1 base at V and 1 base at J, with 16 bases between. This CDR3 is built from 17 residues. The CDR3 here is CASSIGAGSPVNYGYTF. Here the CDR3 DNA reads TGTGCCAGTAGTATAGGGGCAGGGTCACCGGTTAACTATGGCTACACCTTC. The full variable domain, its missing parts supplied by reference TRBV19 and TRBJ1-2, is DGGITQSPKYLFRKEGQNVTLSCEQNLNHDAMYWYRQDPGQGLRLIYYSQIVNDFQKGDIAEGYSVSREKKESFPLTVTSAQKNPTAFYLCASSIGAGSPVNYGYTFGSGTRLTVV.

This rearrangement joins TRBV30 to TRBJ1-3, with TRBD1 matching over 8 bases. The CDR3 has 14 residues. V shed 3 bases and J 5 bases; nucleotides not matched to a gene: 6. Germline CDR1 is GTSNPN and CDR2 is SVGIG (reference sequence). The CDR3 DNA follows: TGTGCCTGGAGAGGGACAGGAGAAAGAAACACCATATATTTT. It encodes CAWRGTGERNTIYF.

This chain joins TRBV4-1 and TRBJ2-7, with D hard to call. Germline V lookup: CDR1 MGHRA, CDR2 YSYEKL. Trimming took 0 bases from V and 3 from J, leaving 6 bases between them. CDR3 length: 13 residues. The CDR3, as DNA: TGCGCCAGCAGCCAAGATGTCGGCTACGAGCAGTACTTC. This translates into CASSQDVGYEQYF.